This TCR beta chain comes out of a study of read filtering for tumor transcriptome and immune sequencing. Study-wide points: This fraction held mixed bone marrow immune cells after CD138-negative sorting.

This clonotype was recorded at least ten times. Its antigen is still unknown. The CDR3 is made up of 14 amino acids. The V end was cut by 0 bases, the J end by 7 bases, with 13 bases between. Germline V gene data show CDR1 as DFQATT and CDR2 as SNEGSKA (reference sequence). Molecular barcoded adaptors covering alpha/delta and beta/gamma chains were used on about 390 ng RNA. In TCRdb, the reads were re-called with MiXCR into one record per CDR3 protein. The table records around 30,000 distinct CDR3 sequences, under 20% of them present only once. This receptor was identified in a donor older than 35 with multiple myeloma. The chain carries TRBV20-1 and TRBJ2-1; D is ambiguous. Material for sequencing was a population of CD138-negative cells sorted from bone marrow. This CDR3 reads CSARDRLPPNEQFF. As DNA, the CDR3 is TGCAGTGCTAGAGATCGTCTACCACCAAATGAGCAGTTCTTC.